Listed below are T cell receptor beta chains from one sample, sequenced in a study of technical replicates of blood from several donors. The repertoire was sequenced with immunoSEQ multiplex PCR; TCRdb's copy has only in-frame clones and lacks some. The sample contains 84,000 or so clones, 93% of which appear only once. Material for sequencing was T cells isolated from PBMCs. These receptors came from a human donor in good health. Each CDR3 is given with its conserved first and last residue. D genes are given only for firm matches. Only some rows state a clone size, as once, few, many or a class for expanded clones.

size,V,J,D,length,CDR3,DNA
NA,TRBV28,TRBJ1-5,TRBD1,14,CASSSGQGNQPQHF,TGTGCCAGCAGCTCGGGACAGGGGAATCAGCCCCAGCATTTT
NA,TRBV10-2,TRBJ2-1,TRBD2,17,CASSEPAGAYSHNEQFF,TGCGCCAGCAGTGAGCCCGCGGGAGCTTATTCTCACAATGAGCAGTTCTTC
once,TRBV25-1,TRBJ2-5,NA,15,CASSLSLGIAETQYF,TGTGCCAGCAGCCTATCCCTAGGAATCGCGGAGACCCAGTACTTC
NA,TRBV5-1,TRBJ2-5,TRBD2,17,CASSVTSGGEDQETQYF,TGCGCCAGCAGCGTCACTAGCGGGGGGGAGGATCAAGAGACCCAGTACTTC
once,TRBV28,TRBJ2-3,TRBD2,15,CASSGTSGSLDTQYF,TGTGCCAGCAGTGGGACTAGCGGGAGTCTAGATACGCAGTATTTT
NA,TRBV27,TRBJ1-2,TRBD1,14,CASRTGTGGYGYTF,TGTGCCAGCAGAACCGGGACAGGGGGCTATGGCTACACCTTC
NA,TRBV2,TRBJ1-1,NA,14,CASRGGRVNTEAFF,TGTGCCAGCAGAGGCGGTAGAGTGAACACTGAAGCTTTCTTT
NA,TRBV7-9,TRBJ1-2,TRBD1,16,CASSLALDKGAGGYTF,TGTGCCAGCAGCTTAGCGTTAGATAAGGGGGCTGGAGGCTACACCTTC
NA,TRBV18,TRBJ2-3,NA,13,CASSPAGSDTQYF,TGTGCCAGCTCTCCCGCGGGATCAGATACGCAGTATTTT
NA,TRBV7-8,TRBJ2-1,TRBD1,14,CASSGGQGPDEQFF,TGTGCCAGCAGCGGTGGACAGGGGCCCGATGAGCAGTTCTTC
NA,TRBV27,TRBJ1-2,TRBD1,14,CASSFSGTAYGYTF,TGTGCCAGCAGTTTCTCCGGGACAGCCTATGGCTACACCTTC
NA,TRBV29-1,TRBJ2-7,TRBD1,15,CSVVETGKISYEQYF,TGCAGCGTTGTAGAGACAGGGAAGATCTCCTACGAGCAGTACTTC
NA,TRBV5-6,TRBJ2-3,TRBD1,18,CASSGWLRTGGITDTQYF,TGTGCCAGCAGCGGGTGGTTAAGGACAGGGGGTATCACAGATACGCAGTATTTT
NA,TRBV13,TRBJ1-4,NA,15,CASSSDQGINEKLFF,TGTGCCAGCAGCAGCGACCAGGGGATAAATGAAAAACTGTTTTTT
NA,TRBV7-2,TRBJ1-2,TRBD1,14,CASSSRGQHYGYTF,TGTGCCAGCAGCTCCAGGGGGCAGCACTATGGCTACACCTTC
once,TRBV7-6,TRBJ2-7,TRBD2,13,CASSPGGGREQYF,TGTGCCAGCAGCCCGGGGGGGGGTCGGGAGCAGTACTTC
few,TRBV9,TRBJ2-1,TRBD2,14,CASSVSGGLNEQFF,TGTGCCAGCAGCGTTAGCGGGGGTCTTAATGAGCAGTTCTTC
NA,TRBV6-1,TRBJ2-1,TRBD2,17,CASSERRRTSLGDEQFF,TGTGCCAGCAGTGAAAGGCGGAGGACTAGCTTGGGGGATGAGCAGTTCTTC
NA,TRBV29-1,TRBJ2-1,TRBD2,15,CSVEDAGGPSNEQFF,TGCAGCGTTGAAGACGCGGGGGGACCGAGCAATGAGCAGTTCTTC
NA,TRBV27,TRBJ1-1,TRBD1,14,CASSLTGQGTEAFF,TGTGCCAGCAGTTTAACGGGACAGGGGACTGAAGCTTTCTTT
NA,TRBV4-1,TRBJ2-2,TRBD2,17,CASSPLLAGVKSGELFF,TGCGCCAGCAGCCCACTATTAGCGGGAGTTAAGTCCGGGGAGCTGTTTTTT
NA,TRBV29-1,TRBJ2-7,NA,14,CSVTPGLSPYEQYF,TGCAGCGTTACCCCAGGACTTTCGCCTTACGAGCAGTACTTC
NA,TRBV11-2,TRBJ2-5,TRBD2,17,CASSSTSGYRFVQTQYF,TGTGCCAGCAGCTCGACTAGCGGGTACAGGTTCGTGCAGACCCAGTACTTC
NA,TRBV19,TRBJ1-2,NA,13,CASSRGNNYGYTF,TGTGCCAGTAGTAGAGGGAATAACTATGGCTACACCTTC
NA,TRBV6-5,TRBJ2-1,TRBD2,16,CASSYLGLAGVDEQFF,TGTGCCAGCAGTTACCTGGGACTAGCGGGAGTCGATGAGCAGTTCTTC
NA,TRBV5-5,TRBJ1-5,TRBD1,17,CASSPGTGGYSNQPQHF,TGTGCCAGCAGCCCCGGGACAGGGGGTTATAGCAATCAGCCCCAGCATTTT
NA,TRBV11-2,TRBJ2-4,TRBD2,15,CASSSGSGGGNIQYF,TGTGCCAGCAGCTCAGGGTCTGGGGGGGGAAACATTCAGTACTTC
NA,TRBV7-9,TRBJ1-2,TRBD1,15,CASGQGRGSNYGYTF,TGTGCCAGCGGACAGGGACGGGGATCTAACTATGGCTACACCTTC
NA,TRBV6-5,TRBJ1-4,NA,14,CASSEQGLNEKLFF,TGTGCCAGCAGTGAACAGGGCCTTAATGAAAAACTGTTTTTT
NA,TRBV5-1,TRBJ2-7,NA,14,CASSPQPGGHEQYF,TGCGCCAGCAGCCCCCAGCCGGGGGGCCACGAGCAGTACTTC
NA,TRBV18,TRBJ2-7,TRBD1,20,CASSRRPQFRQGAPLYEQYF,TGTGCCAGCTCACGGAGGCCCCAATTTAGACAGGGGGCGCCTCTCTACGAGCAGTACTTC
NA,TRBV11-2,TRBJ2-7,NA,14,CASSPTPGAYEQYF,TGTGCCAGCAGCCCAACACCCGGAGCCTACGAGCAGTACTTC
few,TRBV25-1,TRBJ1-1,TRBD1,14,CASRRQGLKTEAFF,TGTGCCAGCAGAAGACAGGGTTTGAAGACTGAAGCTTTCTTT
once,TRBV6-5,TRBJ2-7,NA,13,CASSYSAGDEQYF,TGTGCCAGCAGTTACTCGGCAGGCGACGAGCAGTACTTC
NA,TRBV14,TRBJ2-1,TRBD2,19,CASSQGGLAGVYTYNEQFF,TGTGCCAGCAGCCAAGGCGGACTAGCGGGGGTTTATACTTACAATGAGCAGTTCTTC
NA,TRBV5-6,TRBJ2-5,NA,14,CASSPMTAGETQYF,TGTGCCAGCAGCCCAATGACGGCGGGAGAGACCCAGTACTTC